A selection of T cell receptor beta chains follows, all from one sample in a study of Ad26.COV2.S vaccination and SARS-CoV-2 variants. Produced via immunoSEQ multiplex PCR; TCRdb's table is partial and in-frame only. Of 360,000 or so clones listed, 80% to 90% are singletons. The material sequenced was peripheral blood, taken in a trial of Ad26.COV2.S vaccine versus placebo. These receptors were obtained from a person aged 18-65 years who received the Ad26.COV2.S COVID-19 vaccine or a placebo. CDR3s include the opening cysteine and the closing phenylalanine or tryptophan. D genes are given only for firm matches. Rows give clone size only sometimes, using once, few, many, or a class for an expanded clone.

v_gene	j_gene	abundance	d_gene	CDR3nt	CDR3aa
TRBV4-1	TRBJ2-7	-	TRBD2	TGCGCCAGCAGCCAAGCCCCAGCGGGGGAATCCTACGAGCAGTACTTC	CASSQAPAGESYEQYF
TRBV5-1	TRBJ2-5	-	-	TGCGCCAGCAGCTTAGATCGCCAAGAGACCCAGTACTTC	CASSLDRQETQYF
TRBV2	TRBJ1-2	-	-	TGTGCCAGCAGTGACAGGGCCTATGGCTACACCTTC	CASSDRAYGYTF
TRBV19	TRBJ1-3	-	-	TGTGCCAGTAGCAACCTTTGGACGGACTCTGGAAACACCATATATTTT	CASSNLWTDSGNTIYF
TRBV4-1	TRBJ2-5	-	TRBD2	TGCGCCAGCAGCCCGGCGGCGGGGGGCCCCCCAGAAAGGGAGACCCAGTACTTC	CASSPAAGGPPERETQYF
TRBV18	TRBJ2-3	-	-	TGTGCCAGCTCACCAAGTGTACCCACAGATACGCAGTATTTT	CASSPSVPTDTQYF
TRBV7-3	TRBJ1-1	-	-	TGTGCCAGCAGCTTATCAGGGCACACTGAAGCTTTCTTT	CASSLSGHTEAFF
TRBV4-1	TRBJ2-1	once	TRBD2	TGCGCCAGCAGCCAAGAGGGGCGGGGGGGAAACAATGAGCAGTTCTTC	CASSQEGRGGNNEQFF
TRBV3-1/TRBV3-2	TRBJ2-1	-	TRBD2	TGTGCCAGCAGCCAAGGTCTAGCGGGGGGGTATGGTGAGCAGTTCTTC	CASSQGLAGGYGEQFF
TRBV5-1	TRBJ2-7	-	TRBD1	TGCGCCAGCAGCTTGAAGACAGGGCGCTACGAGCAGTACTTC	CASSLKTGRYEQYF
TRBV18	TRBJ1-4	once	TRBD1	TGTGCCAGCTCACTCGGACAGGGGCCGGCTAATGAAAAACTGTTTTTT	CASSLGQGPANEKLFF
TRBV4-2	TRBJ2-3	-	TRBD1	TGTGCCAGCAGCCGACACCGGGACAGCAGCACAGATACGCAGTATTTT	CASSRHRDSSTDTQYF
TRBV27	TRBJ2-6	-	-	TGTGCCAGCAGTCCGAGGGCTGTAGGCTCTGGGGCCAACGTCCTGACTTTC	CASSPRAVGSGANVLTF
TRBV5-8	TRBJ1-1	-	-	TGTGCCAGCAGCAACCGGGACATTATGAACACTGAAGCTTTCTTT	CASSNRDIMNTEAFF
TRBV2	TRBJ2-2	-	-	TGTGCCAGCAGTGAAGGTCCCGGGGAGCTGTTTTTT	CASSEGPGELFF
TRBV4-1	TRBJ2-3	few	-	TGCGCCAGCAGCCAAGATTGGGATTATACCACAGATACGCAGTATTTT	CASSQDWDYTTDTQYF
TRBV19	TRBJ2-1	-	-	TGTGCCAGTAACCCCGGACAAGTTTACAATGAGCAGTTCTTC	CASNPGQVYNEQFF
TRBV24-1	TRBJ1-1	-	-	TGTGCCACCAGTGATCTTGCCCTTAGGACGGAGAACACTGAAGCTTTCTTT	CATSDLALRTENTEAFF
TRBV7-2	TRBJ2-7	once	-	TGTGCCAGCAGCTTCCCTAAAAGTCGGGGACAATCCTACGAGCAGTACTTC	CASSFPKSRGQSYEQYF
TRBV15	TRBJ2-1	-	-	TGTGCCACCAGCACCAGACAGGCCTACAATGAGCAGTTCTTC	CATSTRQAYNEQFF
TRBV7-3	TRBJ2-5	-	-	TGTGCCAGCAGCGTCGACAGGTACCAAGAGACCCAGTACTTC	CASSVDRYQETQYF
TRBV12-5	TRBJ2-2	-	-	TGTGCTAGTGGTTTTACATTGGACACCGGGGAGCTGTTTTTT	CASGFTLDTGELFF
TRBV12-3/TRBV12-4	TRBJ2-7	-	-	TGTGCCAGCAGACGGGACCAAAGCTACGAGCAGTACTTC	CASRRDQSYEQYF
TRBV2	TRBJ1-2	-	TRBD1	TGTGCCAGCAGTGCCGGGACAGCCTATGGCTACACCTTC	CASSAGTAYGYTF
TRBV4-1	TRBJ1-1	-	TRBD1	TGCGCCAGCAGCCCCCTAGGGGGCGATTCGAACACTGAAGCTTTCTTT	CASSPLGGDSNTEAFF
TRBV11-3	TRBJ2-7	-	-	TGTGCCAGCAGCTCAGGGGGGGGACGGGAGCAGTACTTC	CASSSGGGREQYF
TRBV4-2	TRBJ1-2	-	-	TGTGCCAGCAGCCAAGCAGGGGCTAGCTATGGCTACACCTTC	CASSQAGASYGYTF
TRBV9	TRBJ1-4	-	-	TGTGCCAGCAGCACAGGGACTACTAATGAAAAACTGTTTTTT	CASSTGTTNEKLFF
TRBV5-1	TRBJ2-7	-	-	TGCGCCAGCAGCTTGAGTGGGTCGGCCCAGGACTACGAGCAGTACTTC	CASSLSGSAQDYEQYF
TRBV12-5	TRBJ1-1	-	TRBD1	TGTGCTAGTGGTACGAGACAGGGGGCCGAAGCTTTCTTT	CASGTRQGAEAFF
TRBV30	TRBJ1-5	-	-	TGTGCCTGGAGCGGGGGGGCCAATCAGCCCCAGCATTTT	CAWSGGANQPQHF
TRBV19	TRBJ1-6	-	-	TGTGCCAGTAGTATCAGGGTCGGGTCGTCACCCCTCCACTTT	CASSIRVGSSPLHF
TRBV18	TRBJ2-2	-	-	TGTGCCAGCTCACTTCGACAGGCAGACACCGGGGAGCTGTTTTTT	CASSLRQADTGELFF